A single sample gave rise to the 29 T cell receptor beta chains below, sequenced in a study of shared clonotypes between healthy human individuals. Sequenced by immunoSEQ multiplex PCR; TCRdb stores in-frame clones only, minus some. The sample has roughly 2,500,000 clones, approximately 94% seen once. The sample comprised naive CD4+ T cells from PBMCs. Subset denoted: CD45RA+ positively selected. All receptors come from a man between 18 and 29 years old in good health. Some clones in this sample may be carry-over from other donors' samples.

V gene TRBV9 combines with J gene TRBJ1-6, with D possibly matching TRBD1 (5 bases). This CDR3 comprises 15 residues. CDR1 is SGDLS and CDR2 is YYNGEE in the germline V gene. V dropped 3 bases and J dropped 8 bases, with 15 bases sitting between them. The CDR3, as DNA: TGTGCCAGCAGCGACGGGAGACAGCCGTATTCACCCCTCCACTTT. It translates to CASSDGRQPYSPLHF. Drawing the rest from reference TRBV9 and TRBJ1-6, the complete variable domain is DSGVTQTPKHLITATGQRVTLRCSPRSGDLSVYWYQQSLDQGLQFLIQYYNGEERAKGNILERFSAQQFPDLHSELNLSSLELGDSALYFCASSDGRQPYSPLHFGNGTRLTVT.

V usage is TRBV29-1 and J usage is TRBJ2-5, with 9 nucleotides matching TRBD2. Germline CDR1 reads SQVTM; CDR2 reads ANQGSEA. With V trimmed by 3 bases and J by 5 bases, 13 bases remained unmatched. The CDR3 loop spans 16 amino acids. The CDR3 region has the DNA TGCAGCGTTGAGAAAAGGGTAGCGGGAGCGGGGGAGACCCAGTACTTC. It is translated as CSVEKRVAGAGETQYF.

Here the CDR3 reads CASSGPGGRSTDTQYF. CDR3 nucleotides: TGCGCCAGCAGTGGCCCAGGGGGGCGGAGCACAGATACGCAGTATTTT. The V and J genes are TRBV10-2 and TRBJ2-3, with a tentative D call TRBD1 (7 bases). CDR3 length equals 16 residues. Germline CDR1 and CDR2: WSHSY and SAAADI. Between the trimmed V and J ends, which lost 4 bases and 0 bases, there was a span of 14 bases.

The chain joins TRBV12-5 to TRBJ2-5; D is possibly TRBD1 (6 bases). The V gene's germline CDR1 is LGHNT and CDR2 FRNRAP. V gave up 5 bases and J gave up 4 bases, with 8 bases separating them. The CDR3 runs 12 residues. This chain's CDR3 is CASGRGGETQYF. In DNA form, the CDR3 reads TGTGCTAGTGGTCGAGGGGGAGAGACCCAGTACTTC.

This chain connects TRBV11-2 to TRBJ1-1; TRBD1 is a possible D gene (5 bases). The CDR3 extends over 15 amino acids. The germline V gene encodes CDR1 SGHAT and CDR2 FQNNGV. V was pared by 2 bases and J by 1 base, with 11 bases between. CDR3 nucleotides: TGTGCCAGCAGCTTAAGGTTGGGGGGGAACACTGAAGCTTTCTTT. It is translated as CASSLRLGGNTEAFF. The full variable domain, in which reference TRBV11-2 and TRBJ1-1 provide the parts outside the CDR3, is EAGVAQSPRYKIIEKRQSVAFWCNPISGHATLYWYQQILGQGPKLLIQFQNNGVVDDSQLPKDRFSAERLKGVDSTLKIQPAKLEDSAVYLCASSLRLGGNTEAFFGQGTRLTVV.

V gene TRBV10-1 combines with J gene TRBJ2-2; 9 bases align to TRBD1. Trimming took 9 bases from V and 7 from J; bases not matched to a gene: 12. The CDR3 has 15 residues. Germline V gene data show CDR1 as WNHNN and CDR2 as SYGVQD (reference sequence). CDR3 sequence: CASARDRADGGELFF. CDR3 DNA sequence: TGCGCCAGTGCCCGGGACAGGGCGGACGGCGGGGAGCTGTTTTTT.

V gene TRBV5-1 combines with J gene TRBJ2-1, with TRBD2 matching over 7 bases. The CDR3 is 15 amino acids. Germline V gives CDR1 SGHRS, CDR2 YFSETQ. Unmatched junction bases numbered 4, after V lost 4 bases and J lost 0 bases. Written as DNA, the CDR3 is TGCGCCAGCAGCACTCCTAGCGGCTCCTACAATGAGCAGTTCTTC. Its protein is CASSTPSGSYNEQFF. The full variable domain, completed using reference TRBV5-1 and TRBJ2-1, is KAGVTQTPRYLIKTRGQQVTLSCSPISGHRSVSWYQQTPGQGLQFLFEYFSETQRNKGNFPGRFSGRQFSNSRSEMNVSTLELGDSALYLCASSTPSGSYNEQFFGPGTRLTVL.

This clone was recorded only once. J is TRBJ2-2 and V is TRBV11-3; no firm D call. The CDR3 covers 15 residues. From germline, CDR1 is SGHNT and CDR2 YENEEA. V was pared by 4 bases and J by 6 bases, with 15 bases between. The CDR3 here is CASSSDGPSSGELFF. The CDR3 DNA reads as TGTGCCAGCAGCTCCGACGGGCCATCGTCCGGGGAGCTGTTTTTT.

This chain connects TRBV21-1 to TRBJ1-5; the DNA was not used to check the table's D call, TRBD1. TRBV21-1 is designated a pseudogene. The length of the CDR3 is 17 residues. CDR3 coding DNA: TGTGCCAGCAGCAAAGCGCTTTTTCGGACAGCTAATCAGCCCCAGCATTTT. The encoded protein is CASSKALFRTANQPQHF.

This chain uses TRBV10-3 with TRBJ2-5, with 13 positions matching TRBD2. Germline V lookup: CDR1 ENHRY, CDR2 SYGVKD. V shed 6 bases and J 2 bases; nucleotides not matched to a gene: 3. The CDR3 is made up of 15 amino acids. This chain's CDR3 is CAIRRGLAGQETQYF. In DNA, the CDR3 is TGTGCCATCAGAAGGGGACTAGCGGGGCAAGAGACCCAGTACTTC.

Worth noting for this clone: A much larger clone sits a single nucleotide away, making a read error possible. The chain carries TRBV11-1 and TRBJ2-6; D is uncertain. Germline values: CDR1 SGHAT, CDR2 FQDESV (reference sequence). The ends were cut back, 3 bases at V and 0 bases at J, with 3 bases in the middle. CDR3 length: 14 residues. The CDR3: CASSLGSGANVLTF. In DNA, the CDR3 is TGTGCCAGCAGCTTGGGCTCTGGGGCCAACGTCCTGACTTTC.

The chain is built from TRBV6-4 and TRBJ2-3; 7 positions agree with TRBD2. The J segment lost 4 bases and the V segment lost 2 bases, leaving 3 bases of the junction unmatched. Germline V gene sequence: CDR1 MRHNA, CDR2 SNTAGT. This CDR3 comprises 14 residues. CDR3 sequence (DNA): TGTGCCAGCAGTGACACCGCGGGGGCAGATACGCAGTATTTT. Amino acid sequence: CASSDTAGADTQYF.

This clone was observed once. The chain employs TRBV29-1 and TRBJ2-1; maybe TRBD2 (5 bases). With 7 bases removed from V and 5 bases from J, the gap between germline ends came to 12 bases. Germline values: CDR1 SQVTM, CDR2 ANQGSEA. This CDR3 is 12 amino acids long. This CDR3 reads CSAGIGHNEQFF. CDR3 coding DNA: TGCAGCGCCGGGATCGGCCACAATGAGCAGTTCTTC.

The chain couples TRBV25-1 to TRBJ2-1; the match to TRBD2 covers 10 bases. This CDR3 region has 16 residues. CDR1 and CDR2 from the germline V gene are MGHDK and SYGVNS. With V trimmed by 5 bases and J by 0 bases, 4 bases remained unmatched. CDR3 bases: TGTGCCAGCAGTTCAGCGGGAGGGAGCTCCTACAATGAGCAGTTCTTC. Translated, it gives CASSSAGGSSYNEQFF.

The rearrangement uses TRBV5-1 and TRBJ1-3; D possibly corresponds to TRBD1 (5 bases). Looked up from germline, CDR1 is SGHRS and CDR2 is YFSETQ. CDR3 length: 16 residues. V was trimmed by 2 bases and J by 0 bases, leaving 12 bases between them. The CDR3 is CASSLGGGLSGNTIYF. CDR3 DNA: TGCGCCAGCAGCTTAGGTGGGGGACTCTCTGGAAACACCATATATTTT.

The rearrangement links TRBV5-5 to TRBJ2-7, with TRBD1 matching 7 bases. V was clipped by 3 bases and J by 4 bases; unmatched bases: 22. The germline V gene encodes CDR1 SGHKS and CDR2 YYEKEE (reference sequence). The CDR3 is made up of 19 amino acids. CDR3 sequence (DNA): TGTGCCAGCAGCTACGAGGGGGCGGAAGCCCTCGTCATTTCTTACGAGCAGTACTTC. Its protein product is CASSYEGAEALVISYEQYF.

The rearrangement joins TRBV28 to TRBJ2-3; 9 positions match TRBD2. The CDR3 covers 14 residues. The V gene end was trimmed by 7 bases and the J gene end by 8 bases; junction bases not matched to a gene: 10. In germline, CDR1 is MDHEN, CDR2 SYDVKM. The CDR3 loop reads CASTLAGVVGTQYF. The CDR3 region has the DNA TGTGCCAGCACCTTAGCGGGAGTGGTTGGTACGCAGTATTTT.

The chain uses TRBV6-5 and TRBJ2-5; unclear D gene. The CDR3 is 11 residues long. V dropped 8 bases and J dropped 5 bases, with 9 bases sitting between them. The V gene's germline CDR1 is MNHEY and CDR2 SVGAGI. The CDR3 region is CASRLFETQYF. The CDR3 DNA reads as TGTGCCAGCCGCTTGTTTGAGACCCAGTACTTC.

This chain uses TRBV5-1 with TRBJ2-7; 8 positions match TRBD1. The CDR3 sequence is 14 residues long. J was trimmed by 6 bases and V by 0 bases; bases with no gene match: 5. CDR1 is SGHRS, CDR2 YFSETQ, per germline. CDR3 sequence reads: CASSLARGPGEQYF. In DNA, the CDR3 is TGCGCCAGCAGCTTGGCCAGGGGGCCAGGCGAGCAGTACTTC.

The CDR3 DNA reads as TGTGCCAGCAGCGTAGGTGGAGCTGAGGACCTCAATGAGCAGTTCTTC. Translation: CASSVGGAEDLNEQFF. J is TRBJ2-1 and V is TRBV9, with D hard to call. The germline V and J ends were trimmed by 0 bases and 6 bases, with 16 bases remaining between them. The germline gives CDR1 SGDLS, CDR2 YYNGEE. This CDR3 is built from 16 residues.

The chain joins TRBV19 to TRBJ2-7; D remains unclear. Between the trimmed V and J ends, which lost 5 bases and 2 bases, there was a span of 13 bases. The CDR3 has 14 residues. Germline V gives CDR1 LNHDA, CDR2 SQIVND (reference sequence). Here the CDR3 reads CASSGEVRAYEQYF. The CDR3 nucleotides are TGTGCCAGTAGTGGAGAAGTAAGGGCCTACGAGCAGTACTTC.

V is TRBV11-2 and J is TRBJ2-2, with 9 bases fitting TRBD2. V was clipped by 6 bases and J by 3 bases; unmatched bases: 8. Germline-derived CDR1 and CDR2 are SGHAT and FQNNGV. This CDR3 contains 16 residues. The chain's CDR3 is CASSQIAGEDTGELFF. The CDR3, as DNA: TGTGCCAGCAGTCAAATAGCGGGGGAAGACACCGGGGAGCTGTTTTTT.

In regard to this clone: The junction departs from the called germline gene at one end, perhaps through a read error. This specimen includes other DNA sequences encoding the same CDR3. The CDR3 DNA reads TGTGCCAGTGGACGGTGGAACACTGAGGCTTTCTTT. Protein sequence: CASGRWNTEAFF. The chain uses TRBV28 and TRBJ1-1; D call uncertain. Germline V gene data show CDR1 as MDHEN and CDR2 as SYDVKM. CDR3 size: 12 residues.

V usage is TRBV6-6 and J usage is TRBJ1-4, with 7 bases identical to TRBD1. The CDR3 spans 14 residues. Germline trimming cut 7 bases from V and 6 bases from J; bases unmatched to any gene: 8. Germline CDR1 MNHNY, CDR2 SVGAGI (reference sequence). CDR3 nucleotide sequence: TGTGCCAGCATTCAGGAGGGGACAGATGAAAAACTGTTTTTT. It yields the protein CASIQEGTDEKLFF.

The chain links TRBV28 to TRBJ2-1; 11 nucleotides align to TRBD2. CDR1 is MDHEN, CDR2 SYDVKM, per germline. CDR3 length equals 17 residues. Trimming removed 2 bases from V and 8 bases from J; junction bases left unmatched: 11. The CDR3 loop reads CASSLGMTSGTGDEQFF. The CDR3 coding sequence is TGTGCCAGCAGTTTAGGCATGACTAGCGGGACGGGCGATGAGCAGTTCTTC.

The J gene is TRBJ2-3, the V gene TRBV4-2, with D possibly being TRBD2 (5 bases). The V gene lost 0 bases and the J gene lost 1 base, with 5 bases spanning the gap. The CDR3 contains 14 residues. CDR1 and CDR2 from the germline V gene are LGHNA and YNFKEQ. The CDR3 protein is CASSQDGGTDTQYF. Here the CDR3 DNA reads TGTGCCAGCAGCCAAGACGGGGGCACAGATACGCAGTATTTT.

The chain is built from TRBV6-1 and TRBJ2-7, with a possible D match to TRBD1 (6 bases). In germline, CDR1 is MNHNS, CDR2 SASEGT. The CDR3 extends over 14 amino acids. The germline V and J ends were trimmed by 5 bases and 2 bases, with 13 bases remaining between them. CDR3 DNA: TGTGCCAGCAGTCGGAGTGGACAGCCCTACGAGCAGTACTTC. Amino acid sequence: CASSRSGQPYEQYF.

V is TRBV4-3 and J is TRBJ2-2, with TRBD2 identical over 7 bases. The CDR3 loop spans 17 amino acids. V was pared by 0 bases and J by 6 bases, with 10 bases of the junction left unmatched. Germline V lookup: CDR1 LGHNA, CDR2 YSLEER. CDR3 nucleotides: TGCGCCAGCAGCCAAGAGGACTGGCTAGGGAGGGCCGGGGAGCTGTTTTTT. Amino acids: CASSQEDWLGRAGELFF.

This chain links TRBV5-1 with TRBJ2-7; D remains unclear. Per the germline V gene, CDR1 is SGHRS and CDR2 is YFSETQ. V was trimmed by 0 bases and J by 3 bases, leaving 7 bases between them. The CDR3 consists of 13 residues. The DNA of the CDR3 is TGCGCCAGCAGCTTGGGACTTCTCTACGAGCAGTACTTC. It specifies CASSLGLLYEQYF.